Sequencing of this T cell receptor (beta chain) was carried out in a study of CD8 T cells in ankylosing spondylitis (dated by TCRdb to about 2017). At the level of the whole study: The study profiled T cell receptor beta repertoires in healthy donors and ankylosing spondylitis patients to find disease-linked TCR variants. The full study cohort comprised about 24 ankylosing spondylitis patients and approximately 100 healthy donors. Peripheral blood was sampled, and synovial fluid was also collected from ankylosing spondylitis patients. General findings and caveats noted by the study authors: Some of the motif variants had been reported before in the synovial fluid and blood of reactive arthritis patients, a finding that suggests common disease-initiation mechanisms. Blood from ankylosing spondylitis patients appeared to be characterized by a TCR beta motif composed of several highly homologous amino acid variants. The disease-linked clones were reported as significantly enriched in matched synovial fluid samples from ankylosing spondylitis patients. The disease-linked clones had a CD8+ phenotype and were found at relatively low frequencies in peripheral blood.

CDR3 length: 11 amino acids, cysteine to phenylalanine. The entry retains the CDR3 DNA only, 33 bases that are in frame from base 1. V loses 1 base, J loses 8 bases, and the germline ends lie 4 bases apart. Sequences SGHDT (CDR1) and YYEEEE (CDR2) are obtained from the germline V gene. This clonotype was seen ten or more times. The clone's antigen remains unknown. The record has no base qualities; no much larger clone is one base away. The listed sequencing device is Illumina HiSeq 2500. Quantitative 5'-RACE with molecular barcodes was used to prepare TCR beta libraries. The published analysis was carried out like this. To identify disease-linked TCR variants, a new computational method was used, one built on a probabilistic model of VDJ rearrangement. TCRdb cleaned the public reads at Q25 with fastp, built clones with MiXCR and kept in-frame beta chains. Identical CDR3 proteins give one entry, which carries the most common genes and DNA. Clone size and V and J calls follow TCRdb, not the original study. The sample table records 160,000 or so distinct CDR3 sequences; approximately 9% of these occur just once. Roughly 16% of the sample is taken by the ten largest.

This receptor was taken from a female donor with ankylosing spondylitis or in good health (not recorded which). Sample: blood, either unsorted or a sorted T cell fraction (not recorded which). The rearrangement combines TRBV5-6 with TRBJ2-1, with the D segment identity uncertain. The nucleotides read TGTGCCAGCAGCTTGAACGATGAGCAGTTCTTC. Translated, this gives CASSLNDEQFF.